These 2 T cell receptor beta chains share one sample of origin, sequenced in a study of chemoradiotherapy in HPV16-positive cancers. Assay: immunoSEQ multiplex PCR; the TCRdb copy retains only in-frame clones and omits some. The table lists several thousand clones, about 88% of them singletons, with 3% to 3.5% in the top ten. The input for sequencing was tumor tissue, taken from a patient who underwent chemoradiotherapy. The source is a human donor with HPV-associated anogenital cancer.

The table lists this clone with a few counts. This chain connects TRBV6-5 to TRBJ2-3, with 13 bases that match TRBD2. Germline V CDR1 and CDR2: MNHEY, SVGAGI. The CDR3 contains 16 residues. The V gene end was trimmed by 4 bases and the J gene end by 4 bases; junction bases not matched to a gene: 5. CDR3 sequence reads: CASSSRTSGGPDTQYF. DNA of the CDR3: TGTGCCAGCAGTTCCCGGACTAGCGGGGGTCCAGATACGCAGTATTTT.

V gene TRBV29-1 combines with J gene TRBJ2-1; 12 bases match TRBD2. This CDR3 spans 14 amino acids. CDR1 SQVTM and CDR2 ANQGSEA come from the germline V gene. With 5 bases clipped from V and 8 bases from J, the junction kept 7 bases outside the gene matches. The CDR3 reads CSVRRTSGTDEQFF. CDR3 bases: TGCAGCGTTCGTAGGACTAGCGGGACCGATGAGCAGTTCTTC.